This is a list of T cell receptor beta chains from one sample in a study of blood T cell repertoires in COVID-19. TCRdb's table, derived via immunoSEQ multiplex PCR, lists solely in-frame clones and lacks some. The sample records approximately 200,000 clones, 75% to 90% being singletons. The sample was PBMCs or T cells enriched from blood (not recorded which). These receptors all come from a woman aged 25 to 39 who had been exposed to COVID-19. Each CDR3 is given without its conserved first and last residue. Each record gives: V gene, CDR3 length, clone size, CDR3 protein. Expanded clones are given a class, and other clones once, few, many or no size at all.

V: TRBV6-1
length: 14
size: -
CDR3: ASSDPGTGGDYGYT

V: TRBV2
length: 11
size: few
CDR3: ASSPISNQPQH

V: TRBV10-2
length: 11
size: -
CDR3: ATKGQGPYEQY

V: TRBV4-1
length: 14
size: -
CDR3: ASSQPLAGGNNEQF

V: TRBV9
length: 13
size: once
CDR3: ASSSGTGPSYEQY

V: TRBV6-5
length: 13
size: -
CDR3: ASSLDRQGSYGYT

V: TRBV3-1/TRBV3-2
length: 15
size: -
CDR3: ASSLHYRTGATYEQY

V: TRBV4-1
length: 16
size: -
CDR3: ASSQPRGLAVNTGELF

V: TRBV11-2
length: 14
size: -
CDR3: ASSLHPSGNTGELF

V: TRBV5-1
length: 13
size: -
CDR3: ASRPVAARVYEQY

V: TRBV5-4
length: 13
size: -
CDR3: ASSPVRGFGETQY

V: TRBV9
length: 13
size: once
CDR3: ASRLRQGQDYGYT

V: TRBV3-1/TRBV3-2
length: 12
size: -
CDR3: ASSRDSGANVLT

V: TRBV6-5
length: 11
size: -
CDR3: ASRTGAGNTIY

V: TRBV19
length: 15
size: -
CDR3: ASSIVESSGKVDTQY

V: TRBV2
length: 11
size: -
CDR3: ASSTGTGNEQY

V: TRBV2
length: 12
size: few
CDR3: ASSLDRLNSPLH

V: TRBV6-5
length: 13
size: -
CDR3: ASMWGTGGNQPQH

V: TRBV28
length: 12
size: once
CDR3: ASSLAGATQPQH

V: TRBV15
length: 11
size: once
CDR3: ATSRRAGTMQF

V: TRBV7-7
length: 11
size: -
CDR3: ASSIRGQETQY

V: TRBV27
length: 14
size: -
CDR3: ASSPLAGGPRNEQF

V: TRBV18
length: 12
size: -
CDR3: ASSPQRGGDEQY

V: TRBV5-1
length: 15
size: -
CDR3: ASSGGTELSYNSPLH

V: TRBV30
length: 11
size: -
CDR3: ARGPQINYGYT

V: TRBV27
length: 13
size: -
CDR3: ASSLWWDSSYEQY

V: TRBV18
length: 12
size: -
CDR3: ASSRGSRQETQY

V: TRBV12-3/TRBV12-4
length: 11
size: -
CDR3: ASRGQGADTQY

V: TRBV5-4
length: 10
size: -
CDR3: ASSLGAGGYT

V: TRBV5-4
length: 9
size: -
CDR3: ASSLQEQQF

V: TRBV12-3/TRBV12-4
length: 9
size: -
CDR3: ASSSLYGYT

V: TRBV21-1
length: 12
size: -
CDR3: ASRGGANTGELF

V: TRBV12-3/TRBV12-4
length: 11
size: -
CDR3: ASSRTSVSEQF

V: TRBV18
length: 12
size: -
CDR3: ASSRGQGTTEAF

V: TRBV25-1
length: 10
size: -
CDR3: ASSGTIYGYT

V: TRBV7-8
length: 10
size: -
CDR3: ASSFSTDEQF

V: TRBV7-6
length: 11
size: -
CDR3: ASSPYSAHEQF

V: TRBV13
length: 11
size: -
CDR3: ASSLLQGTEAF

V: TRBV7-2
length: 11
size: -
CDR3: ASQVVGGGRMY

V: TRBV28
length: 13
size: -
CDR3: ASSFKGAYNQPQH

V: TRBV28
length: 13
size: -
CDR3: ASSLAQGWNTEAF

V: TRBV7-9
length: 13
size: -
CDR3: ASRRTGESGNTIY

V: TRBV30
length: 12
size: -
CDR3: AWSVSSGADGYT

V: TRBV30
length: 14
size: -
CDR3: AWSPRRLAGVNEQF

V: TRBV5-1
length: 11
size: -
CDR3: ASSSSGNTEAF

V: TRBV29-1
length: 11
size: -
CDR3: SAGALLNTEAF

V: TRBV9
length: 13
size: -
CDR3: ASSVTASGRSEQY

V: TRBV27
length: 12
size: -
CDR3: ASSRKGANYGYT

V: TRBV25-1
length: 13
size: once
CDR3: ASSPNRQGMGGYT

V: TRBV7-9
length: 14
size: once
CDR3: ASSLGGLAPTDTQY